The subject of this entry is one T cell receptor (beta chain). Its antigen remains unknown. These data belong to a study of CD4 T cell repertoires in COVID-19. Overall study findings and caveats: Several top expanded SARS-CoV-2-reactive clonotypes were shared by two or three memory subsets. Between about 6.5 and 26% of SARS-CoV-2 clonotypes also appeared in SARS-CoV and/or HKU1 spike cultures.

Donors had recovered from mild-to-severe COVID-19. These memory T cells were uncultured and sequenced directly after ex vivo isolation. Assay used: immunoSEQ multiplex PCR; TCRdb lists only in-frame clones, some missing. The table has some 80,000 clones, approximately 83% seen once; the top ten hold approximately 0.55%. This specimen consisted of CD4+ T cells from peripheral blood, obtained after recovery from COVID-19. The receptor was isolated from a human donor who had COVID-19.

CDR3 region: CASSQSSGANVLTF. CDR3 sequence (DNA): TGTGCCAGTAGTCAGTCTTCTGGGGCCAACGTCCTGACTTTC. J is TRBJ2-6 and V is TRBV19; unclear D gene. CDR1 is LNHDA and CDR2 is SQIVND in the germline V gene (reference sequence). This CDR3 is 14 amino acids long. Trimming left V 5 bases short and J 1 base short, with 6 bases between.